The clone carrying this T cell receptor beta chain appeared once. Germline CDR1 reads MNHEY; CDR2 reads SVGAGI. This CDR3 is built from 14 residues. Trimming removed 2 bases from V and 6 bases from J, with 11 bases in between. This sample is part of a study of shared clonotypes between healthy human individuals. Sequenced by immunoSEQ multiplex PCR; TCRdb stores in-frame clones only, minus some. The data show roughly 1,800,000 clones, approximately 94% seen once. Positive CCR7 selection of CD45RO-negative cells yielded the naive CD8 cells, and terminally differentiated effector memory CD45RA+ cells were excluded.

The material sequenced was naive CD8+ T cells sorted from blood. This sequence originates from a young man in good health. The J gene is TRBJ2-1, the V gene TRBV6-5; D possibly corresponds to TRBD1 (5 bases). CDR3 sequence (DNA): TGTGCCAGCAGTTACCAGGACACGTTCAATGAGCAGTTCTTC. As protein: CASSYQDTFNEQFF.